The present T cell receptor (beta chain) was sequenced within a study of OX40 agonist ivuxolimab in advanced cancers. Study-level information: Intravenous ivuxolimab was administered to patients every 2 weeks at 0.01 to 10 mg/kg. Two patients with cutaneous melanoma and one with hepatocellular carcinoma, three in total, showed partial responses. Findings and caveats of the study: The CD4+ and CD8+ T cells in the blood had expanded clonally by week 6 at 0.1 to 3.0 mg/kg.

A word on this clone: Its antigen remains unidentified.

This table comes from immunoSEQ multiplex PCR, and its TCRdb copy is limited to in-frame clones, with some not included. The sample gives 40,000 to 45,000 clones, about 85% of which show up once; around 16% is in the top ten. The CDR3 covers 18 residues. From germline, CDR1 is LNHNV and CDR2 YYDKDF (reference sequence). The V end lost 4 bases, the J end lost 2 bases, and 21 bases lay between the germline ends. The rearrangement joins TRBV15 to TRBJ1-5, with a weak D call TRBD1 (6 bases). Sequencing used CD4+ or CD8+ T cells sorted from blood, obtained in a trial of the OX40 agonist ivuxolimab. This TCR came from an adult with an advanced solid tumor such as melanoma, head and neck, liver or kidney cancer. CDR3 sequence (DNA): TGTGCCACCAGCATATCGGCCCACAGGGTAATTGGCAATCAGCCCCAGCATTTT. It translates to CATSISAHRVIGNQPQHF.